The sample holds a few counts of the clone carrying this TCR beta chain. The antigen remains undetermined. Adult healthy volunteers gave 2.5 ml peripheral blood for whole-blood RNA. The library had UMIs added by 3' ligation of an oligonucleotide to TCR cDNA. Cells were not sorted; total RNA input targeted about 1 to 1000 ng. Reverse transcription of blood and skin TCR RNA was primed at alpha and beta constant regions. Amplification of ligated cDNA took four PCR rounds with SP2 and nested alpha and beta constant primers. MiXCR was run by TCRdb on the 5' RACE reads, yielding one entry per CDR3 protein. The profile shows approximately 24,000 distinct CDR3 sequences, roughly 25% of them singletons. This entry comes from a study of naive and memory T cell subsets. Findings and limits, study-wide: This RNA-based method may be sensitive to activation-related transcript changes.

Germline values: CDR1 DFQATT, CDR2 SNEGSKA (reference sequence). The CDR3 is made up of 12 amino acids. Trimming cost V 7 bases and J 4 bases, with 13 bases left between them. This TCR came from a female donor in good health. The chain carries TRBV20-1 and TRBJ2-5; the D gene is possibly TRBD2 (6 bases). The CDR3 nucleotides are TGCAGTGGTTCGGGGGAGCGAGAGACCCAGTACTTC. It is translated as CSGSGERETQYF.